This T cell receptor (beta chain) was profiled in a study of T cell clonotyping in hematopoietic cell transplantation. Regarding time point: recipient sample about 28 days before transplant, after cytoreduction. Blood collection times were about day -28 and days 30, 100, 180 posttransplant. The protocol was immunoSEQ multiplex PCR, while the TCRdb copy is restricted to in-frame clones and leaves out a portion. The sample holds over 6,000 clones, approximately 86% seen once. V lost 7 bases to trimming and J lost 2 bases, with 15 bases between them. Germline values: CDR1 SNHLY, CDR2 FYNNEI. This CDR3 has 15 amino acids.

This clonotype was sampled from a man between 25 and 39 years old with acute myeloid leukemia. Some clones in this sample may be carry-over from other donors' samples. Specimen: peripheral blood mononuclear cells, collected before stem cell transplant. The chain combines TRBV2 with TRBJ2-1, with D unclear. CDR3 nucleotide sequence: TGTGCCAGCATACTGTTGCGAGACGCCTACAATGAGCAGTTCTTC. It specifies CASILLRDAYNEQFF.